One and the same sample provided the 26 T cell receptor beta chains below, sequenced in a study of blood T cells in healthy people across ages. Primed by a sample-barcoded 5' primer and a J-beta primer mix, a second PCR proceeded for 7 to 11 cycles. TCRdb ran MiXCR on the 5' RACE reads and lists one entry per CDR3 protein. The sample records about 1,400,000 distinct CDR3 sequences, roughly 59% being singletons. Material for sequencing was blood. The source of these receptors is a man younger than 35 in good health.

In DNA form, the CDR3 reads TGTGCCAGCAGGGCCCTTGACTGGTCCTCCTACGAGCAGTACTTC. Its protein is CASRALDWSSYEQYF. The chain has TRBV6-1 and TRBJ2-7, with unresolved D. Trimming left V 6 bases short and J 0 bases short, with 15 bases between. The CDR3 totals 15 residues. Germline CDR1 MNHNS, CDR2 SASEGT.

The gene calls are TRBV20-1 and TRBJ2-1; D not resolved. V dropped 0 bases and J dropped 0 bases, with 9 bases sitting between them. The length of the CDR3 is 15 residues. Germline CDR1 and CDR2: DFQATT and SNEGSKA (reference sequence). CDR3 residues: CSARDRPSSYNEQFF. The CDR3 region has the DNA TGCAGTGCTAGAGATCGGCCGAGCTCCTACAATGAGCAGTTCTTC.

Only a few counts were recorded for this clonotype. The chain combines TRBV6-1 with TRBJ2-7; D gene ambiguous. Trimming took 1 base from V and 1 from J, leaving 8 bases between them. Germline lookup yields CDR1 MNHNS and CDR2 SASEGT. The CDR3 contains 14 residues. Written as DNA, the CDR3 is TGTGCCAGCAGTGAAGTCTGGGCATCCTACGAGCAGTACTTC. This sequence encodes CASSEVWASYEQYF.

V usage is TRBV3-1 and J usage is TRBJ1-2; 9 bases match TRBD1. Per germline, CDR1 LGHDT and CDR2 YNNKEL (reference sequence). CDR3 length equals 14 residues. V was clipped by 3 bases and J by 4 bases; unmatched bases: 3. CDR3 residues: CASSHWDRAYGYTF. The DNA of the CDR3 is TGTGCCAGCAGCCACTGGGACAGGGCCTATGGCTACACCTTC.

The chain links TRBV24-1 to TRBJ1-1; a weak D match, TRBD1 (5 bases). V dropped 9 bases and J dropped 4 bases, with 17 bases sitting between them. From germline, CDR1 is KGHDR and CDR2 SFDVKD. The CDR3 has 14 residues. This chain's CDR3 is CATLAERGGTEAFF. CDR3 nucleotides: TGTGCCACCTTAGCGGAGCGGGGGGGCACTGAAGCTTTCTTT.

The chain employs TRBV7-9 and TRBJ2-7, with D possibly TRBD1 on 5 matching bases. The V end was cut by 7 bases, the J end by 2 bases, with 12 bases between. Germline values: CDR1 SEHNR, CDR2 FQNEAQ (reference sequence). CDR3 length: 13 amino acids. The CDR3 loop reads CASNLDTTYEQYF. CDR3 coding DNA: TGTGCCAGCAATCTGGACACAACCTACGAGCAGTACTTC.

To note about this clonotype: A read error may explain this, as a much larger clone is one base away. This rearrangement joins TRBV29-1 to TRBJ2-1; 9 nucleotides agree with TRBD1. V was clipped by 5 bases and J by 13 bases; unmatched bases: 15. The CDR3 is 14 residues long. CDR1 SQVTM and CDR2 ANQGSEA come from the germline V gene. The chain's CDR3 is CSVKQGANSETQFF. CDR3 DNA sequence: TGCAGCGTTAAACAGGGGGCGAACAGTGAGACCCAGTTCTTC.

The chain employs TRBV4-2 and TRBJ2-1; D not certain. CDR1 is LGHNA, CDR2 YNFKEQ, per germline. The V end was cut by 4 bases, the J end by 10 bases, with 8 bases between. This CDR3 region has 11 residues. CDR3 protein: CASSLTQEQFF. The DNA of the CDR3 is TGTGCCAGCAGCCTAACACAGGAGCAGTTCTTC.

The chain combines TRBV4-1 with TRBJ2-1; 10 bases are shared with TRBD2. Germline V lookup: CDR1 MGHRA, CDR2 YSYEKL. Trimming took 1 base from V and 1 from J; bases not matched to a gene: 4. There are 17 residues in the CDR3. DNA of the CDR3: TGCGCCAGCAGCCAAGTTGGAGCGGGAGGGTCCTACAATGAGCAGTTCTTC. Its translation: CASSQVGAGGSYNEQFF.

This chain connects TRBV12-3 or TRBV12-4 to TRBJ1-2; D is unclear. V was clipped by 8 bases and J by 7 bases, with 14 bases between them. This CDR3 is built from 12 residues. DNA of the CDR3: TGTGCCAGCGGAAAGGGAGGGAGTGGCTACACCTTC. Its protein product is CASGKGGSGYTF.

In nucleotides, the CDR3 is TGTGCCAGCAGCCAAGGACTAGCGGGACTCACACGCTACAATGAGCAGTTCTTC. Translated, it gives CASSQGLAGLTRYNEQFF. The chain links TRBV4-2 to TRBJ2-1; TRBD2 matches 11 bases. V gave up 1 base and J gave up 3 bases; unmatched junction bases: 8. Germline CDR1 is LGHNA and CDR2 is YNFKEQ. The CDR3 length is 18 residues.

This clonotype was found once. CDR3 DNA: TGCAGTGCTAGACAGGGCTACGGGTATGGCTACACCTTC. It codes for CSARQGYGYGYTF. The chain couples TRBV20-1 to TRBJ1-2; D is perhaps TRBD1 (5 bases). This CDR3 region has 13 residues. CDR1 is DFQATT, CDR2 SNEGSKA, per germline (reference sequence). Trimming removed 2 bases at V and 5 bases at J, with 12 bases between.

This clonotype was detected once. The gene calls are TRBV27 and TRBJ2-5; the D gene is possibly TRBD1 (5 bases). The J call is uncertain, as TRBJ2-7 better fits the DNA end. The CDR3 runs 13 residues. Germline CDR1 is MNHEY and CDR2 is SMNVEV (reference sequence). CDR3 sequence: CATCADSSYEQYF. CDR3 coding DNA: TGTGCCACCTGCGCTGACAGCTCCTACGAGCAGTACTTC.

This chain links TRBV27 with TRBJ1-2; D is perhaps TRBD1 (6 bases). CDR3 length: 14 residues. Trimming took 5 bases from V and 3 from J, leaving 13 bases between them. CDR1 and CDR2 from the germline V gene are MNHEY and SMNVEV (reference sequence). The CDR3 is CASSPRGGHYGYTF. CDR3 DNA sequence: TGTGCCAGCAGTCCAAGGGGGGGCCACTATGGCTACACCTTC.

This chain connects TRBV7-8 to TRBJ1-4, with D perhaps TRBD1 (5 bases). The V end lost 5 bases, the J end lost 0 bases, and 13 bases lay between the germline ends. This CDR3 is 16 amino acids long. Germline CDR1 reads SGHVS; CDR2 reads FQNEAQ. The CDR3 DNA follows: TGTGCCAGCAGCCCCGACAGTCCTTCAACTAATGAAAAACTGTTTTTT. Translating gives CASSPDSPSTNEKLFF.

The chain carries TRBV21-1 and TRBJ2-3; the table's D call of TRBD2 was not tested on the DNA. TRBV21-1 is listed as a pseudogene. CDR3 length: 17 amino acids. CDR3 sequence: CASSLHLAGGWTDTQYF. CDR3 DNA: TGTGCCAGCAGCCTCCATTTAGCGGGAGGTTGGACAGATACGCAGTATTTT.

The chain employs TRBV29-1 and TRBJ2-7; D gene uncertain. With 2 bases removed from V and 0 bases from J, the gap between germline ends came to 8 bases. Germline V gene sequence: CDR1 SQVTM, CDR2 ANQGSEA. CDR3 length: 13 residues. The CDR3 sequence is CSVEIQNSYEQYF. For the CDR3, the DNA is TGCAGCGTTGAAATCCAAAACTCCTACGAGCAGTACTTC.

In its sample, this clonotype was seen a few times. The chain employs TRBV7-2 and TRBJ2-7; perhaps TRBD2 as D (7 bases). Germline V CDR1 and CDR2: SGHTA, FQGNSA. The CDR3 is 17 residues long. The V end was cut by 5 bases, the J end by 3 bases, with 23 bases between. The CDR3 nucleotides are TGTGCCAGCAGCCCCGGGGGGCCCTCTCTGCGGGACTACGAGCAGTACTTC. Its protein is CASSPGGPSLRDYEQYF.

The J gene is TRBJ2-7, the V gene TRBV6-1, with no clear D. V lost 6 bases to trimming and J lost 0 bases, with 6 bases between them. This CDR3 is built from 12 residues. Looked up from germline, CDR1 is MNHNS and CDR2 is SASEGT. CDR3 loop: CASSVLSYEQYF. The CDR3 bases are TGTGCCAGCAGCGTGCTCTCCTACGAGCAGTACTTC.

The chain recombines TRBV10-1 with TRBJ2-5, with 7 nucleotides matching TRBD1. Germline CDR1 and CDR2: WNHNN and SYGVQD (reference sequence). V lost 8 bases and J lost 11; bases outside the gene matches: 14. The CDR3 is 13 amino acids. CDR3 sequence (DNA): TGCGCCAGCCAGAGTACAGGGGCCGTTGAGCAGTACTTC. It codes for CASQSTGAVEQYF.

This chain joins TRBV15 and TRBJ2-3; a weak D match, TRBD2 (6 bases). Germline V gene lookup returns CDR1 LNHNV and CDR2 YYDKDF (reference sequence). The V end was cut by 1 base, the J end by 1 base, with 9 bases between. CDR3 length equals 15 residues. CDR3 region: CATSRAWGGTDTQYF. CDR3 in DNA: TGTGCCACCAGCAGAGCTTGGGGGGGCACAGATACGCAGTATTTT.

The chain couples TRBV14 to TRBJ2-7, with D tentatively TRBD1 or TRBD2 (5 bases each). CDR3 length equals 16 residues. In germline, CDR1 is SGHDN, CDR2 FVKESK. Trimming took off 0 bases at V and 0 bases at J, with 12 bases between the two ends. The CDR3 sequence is CASSQDSGRSSYEQYF. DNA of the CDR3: TGTGCCAGCAGCCAAGATTCGGGACGCAGCTCCTACGAGCAGTACTTC.

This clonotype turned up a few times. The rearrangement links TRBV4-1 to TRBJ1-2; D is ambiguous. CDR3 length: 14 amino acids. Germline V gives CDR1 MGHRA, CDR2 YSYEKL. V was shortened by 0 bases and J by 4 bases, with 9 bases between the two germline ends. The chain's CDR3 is CASSQEGVFYGYTF. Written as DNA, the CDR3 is TGCGCCAGCAGCCAAGAAGGTGTATTCTATGGCTACACCTTC.

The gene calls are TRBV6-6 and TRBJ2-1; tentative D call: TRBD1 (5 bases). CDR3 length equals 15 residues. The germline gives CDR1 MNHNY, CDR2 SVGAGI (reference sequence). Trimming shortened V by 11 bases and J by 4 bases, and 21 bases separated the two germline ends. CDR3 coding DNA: TGTGCCTCCCAAGACAGTTACAACCTTTACAATGAGCAGTTCTTC. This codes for CASQDSYNLYNEQFF.

In DNA form, the CDR3 reads TGTGCCAGCGGGTTCTCCTACAATGAGCAGTTCTTC. Its translation: CASGFSYNEQFF. This chain connects TRBV12-3 or TRBV12-4 to TRBJ2-1, with D hard to call. The germline V and J ends were trimmed by 8 bases and 0 bases, with 5 bases remaining between them. The CDR3 is 12 residues long.

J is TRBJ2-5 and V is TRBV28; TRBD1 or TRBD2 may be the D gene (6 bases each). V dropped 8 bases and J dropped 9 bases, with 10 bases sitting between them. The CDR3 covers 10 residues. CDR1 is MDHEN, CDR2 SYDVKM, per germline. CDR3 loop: CASGGGPQYF. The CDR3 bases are TGTGCCAGCGGTGGGGGGCCCCAGTACTTC.